This entry is about one TCR beta chain. Its antigen is unknown. This sample's time point: baseline, week 1 (first vaccination visit). Indicated treatment: pre-vaccination baseline after standard-of-care therapy. The study enrolled donors with new WHO grade 3 or 4 IDH1-mutant, ATRX-lost astrocytomas. This specimen comes from a study of a mutant IDH1 vaccine in newly diagnosed glioma. Looking at the study overall: The therapy given earlier, which was standard therapy, consisted of radiotherapy, temozolomide, or both, and most of the patients received both.

This CDR3 spans 16 amino acids. Per germline, CDR1 SGHTA and CDR2 FQGNSA. With 0 bases clipped from V and 3 bases from J, the junction kept 5 bases outside the gene matches. Study outcomes and limitations: Pseudoprogression showed no apparent link to changes in top peripheral T cell clonotypes. The study observed vaccine-induced immune responses in approximately 93% of patients.

The assay was immunoSEQ multiplex PCR, and TCRdb's table has in-frame clones only and misses some. The sample shows tens of thousands of clones, roughly four fifths of them seen only once. V and J are TRBV7-2 and TRBJ2-3, with 8 positions matching TRBD1. The TCR sequence derives from a woman aged 50 to 60 with glioma. The material sequenced was PBMCs, taken from a glioma patient treated with radiotherapy, temozolomide or both. CDR3 residues: CASSLARTGRTDTQYF. Written as DNA, the CDR3 is TGTGCCAGCAGCTTAGCCCGGACAGGGAGAACAGATACGCAGTATTTT.